The source of this TCR beta chain is a study of shared clonotypes between healthy human individuals. A split of CD4+ cells into CD45RA+ naive and CD45RA-negative memory subsets was performed. Measured with immunoSEQ multiplex PCR; TCRdb has only the in-frame clones, and not every one. Among about 2.4 million clones, 80% to 95% were seen once, and the ten largest hold 0.36%. The CDR3 is 15 residues long. V was shortened by 4 bases and J by 8 bases, with 21 bases between the two germline ends. Germline lookup yields CDR1 SGHRS and CDR2 YFSETQ. Sequencing was done on a sample of naive CD4+ T cells from PBMCs. As for subset: CD45RA+ positively selected. V is TRBV5-1 and J is TRBJ1-2, with a possible D match to TRBD1 (6 bases). This receptor was obtained from a man aged 18-30 years in good health. Some clones in this sample may be carry-over from other donors' samples. Here the CDR3 reads CASSASTGHLEGYTF. CDR3 in DNA: TGCGCCAGCAGCGCATCCACGGGACACCTGGAGGGCTACACCTTC.